The text below deals with one T cell receptor (beta chain). V dropped 4 bases and J dropped 7; count of bases not matched to a gene: 10. Germline V gives CDR1 MNHEY, CDR2 SVGEGT. This CDR3 has 16 amino acids. The data stem from a study of identical twins. Via MiXCR, TCRdb re-called the 5' RACE reads, giving one row per CDR3 protein. The table includes 430,000 or so distinct CDR3 sequences, approximately 25% detected once. This sample was also put to use in a study of T cells expressing NK-cell markers.

The genes are TRBV6-2 or TRBV6-3 and TRBJ2-1, with 10 bases aligning to TRBD2. Sequenced sample: CD4+ T cells sorted from blood. The clonotype originates from a woman aged 18 to 35 in good health. The CDR3 coding sequence is TGTGCCAGCAGTTCGATGAGGACTAGCGGTGAGAATGAGCAGTTCTTC. Translating it yields CASSSMRTSGENEQFF.